The subject of this entry is one T cell receptor beta chain. Its antigen is undetermined. This record comes from a study of beta chain features in type 1 diabetes. Study observations and caveats: TCRB CDR3 length was moderately but significantly reduced in all four CD4+ subsets of Type 1 diabetes patients. VDJ junctions in type 1 diabetes patients carried more deletions and fewer insertions.

Expressed TCRB transcripts were sequenced, since all the RNA that had been isolated was reverse transcribed. A few million reads were obtained on average from naive, central memory and regulatory T cell samples. This table comes from immunoSEQ multiplex PCR, and its TCRdb copy is limited to in-frame clones, with some not included. The sample holds about 700,000 clones, roughly 12% seen once. V lost 5 bases to trimming and J lost 0 bases, with 11 bases between them. CDR1 and CDR2 from the germline V gene are SNHLY and FYNNEI. The CDR3 contains 15 residues. This clonotype originated in a man younger than 35 with type 1 diabetes. The sequenced sample was naive CD4+ T cells from blood. This rearrangement joins TRBV2 to TRBJ1-5; no definite D call. CDR3 sequence: CASSKDGYSNQPQHF. The CDR3 DNA reads as TGTGCCAGCAGTAAGGACGGATATAGCAATCAGCCCCAGCATTTT.